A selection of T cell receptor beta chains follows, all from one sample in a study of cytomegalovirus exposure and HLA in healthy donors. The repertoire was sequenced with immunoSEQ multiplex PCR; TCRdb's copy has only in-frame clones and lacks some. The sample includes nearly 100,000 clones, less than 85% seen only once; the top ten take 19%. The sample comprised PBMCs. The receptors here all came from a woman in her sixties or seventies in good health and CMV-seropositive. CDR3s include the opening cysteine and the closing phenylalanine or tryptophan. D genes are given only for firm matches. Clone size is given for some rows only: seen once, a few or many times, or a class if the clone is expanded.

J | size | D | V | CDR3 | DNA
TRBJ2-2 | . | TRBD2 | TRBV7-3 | CASSLGTMNTGELFF | TGTGCCAGCAGCTTGGGGACTATGAACACCGGGGAGCTGTTTTTT
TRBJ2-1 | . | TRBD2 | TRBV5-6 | CASSLGVGGRAGYNEQFF | TGTGCCAGCAGCTTGGGTGTAGGCGGGAGGGCCGGGTACAATGAGCAGTTCTTC
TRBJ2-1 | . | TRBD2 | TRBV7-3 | CASSGGWWEGSYNEQFF | TGTGCCAGCAGCGGAGGGTGGTGGGAGGGCTCCTACAATGAGCAGTTCTTC
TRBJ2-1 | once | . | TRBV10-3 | CAIRPLRELNEQFF | TGTGCCATCCGCCCCCTCCGGGAGTTAAATGAGCAGTTCTTC
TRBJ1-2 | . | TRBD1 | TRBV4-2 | CASSQGWDRTKLFSYGYTF | TGTGCCAGCAGCCAAGGGTGGGACAGGACGAAACTTTTTTCCTATGGCTACACCTTC
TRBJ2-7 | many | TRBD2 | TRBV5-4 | CASSGGLAGGGEQYF | TGTGCCAGCAGCGGGGGACTAGCGGGAGGGGGCGAGCAGTACTTC
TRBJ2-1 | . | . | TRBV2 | CASSEAPGFAFF | TGTGCCAGCAGTGAAGCGCCCGGGTTTGCATTCTTC
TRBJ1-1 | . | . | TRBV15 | CATGIGRKNTEAFF | TGTGCCACCGGCATTGGCAGGAAGAACACTGAAGCTTTCTTT
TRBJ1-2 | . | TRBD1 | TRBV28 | CASSLNWDRFYYGYTF | TGTGCCAGCAGTTTAAATTGGGACAGATTTTACTATGGCTACACCTTC
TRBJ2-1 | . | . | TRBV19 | CASSSGKIREQFF | TGTGCCAGTAGTAGCGGGAAGATTAGGGAGCAGTTCTTC
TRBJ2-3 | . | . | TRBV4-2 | CASSQDFVSTDTQYF | TGTGCCAGCAGCCAAGATTTCGTAAGCACAGATACGCAGTATTTT
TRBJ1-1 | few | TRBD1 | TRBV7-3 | CASSKGTGVTEAFF | TGTGCCAGCAGCAAAGGGACAGGTGTCACTGAAGCTTTCTTT
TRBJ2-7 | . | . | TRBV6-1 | CASSVTSTYEQYF | TGTGCCAGCAGTGTGACATCTACCTACGAGCAGTACTTC
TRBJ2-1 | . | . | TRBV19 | CASSSFGESSYNEQFF | TGTGCCAGTTCCTCCTTCGGGGAAAGCTCCTACAATGAGCAGTTCTTC
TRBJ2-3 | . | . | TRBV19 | CASSIRTSTDTQYF | TGTGCCAGTAGTATCCGGACTAGCACAGATACGCAGTATTTT
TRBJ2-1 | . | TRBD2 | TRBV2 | CASRLWASGRDEQFF | TGTGCCAGCAGGTTATGGGCTAGCGGGAGGGATGAGCAGTTCTTC
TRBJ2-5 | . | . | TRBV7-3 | CASSLSVKETQYF | TGTGCCAGCAGCTTATCTGTAAAAGAGACCCAGTACTTC
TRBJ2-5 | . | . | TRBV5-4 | CASSPAGARQYF | TGTGCCAGCAGCCCTGCTGGGGCGAGGCAGTACTTC
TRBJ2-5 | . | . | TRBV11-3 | CASSLGRDMETQYF | TGTGCCAGCAGCTTAGGACGGGACATGGAGACCCAGTACTTC
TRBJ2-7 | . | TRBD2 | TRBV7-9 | CASSPPGGRHEQYF | TGTGCCAGCAGCCCGCCGGGCGGGAGGCACGAGCAGTACTTC
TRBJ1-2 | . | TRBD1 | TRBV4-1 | CASSQQGANYGYTF | TGCGCCAGCAGCCAACAGGGGGCGAACTATGGCTACACCTTC
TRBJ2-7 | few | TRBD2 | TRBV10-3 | CATGSGSSYEQYF | TGTGCCACCGGGAGCGGGAGCTCCTACGAGCAGTACTTC
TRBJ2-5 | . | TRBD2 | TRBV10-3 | CAISALAGGPETQYF | TGTGCCATCAGTGCGCTAGCGGGAGGGCCGGAGACCCAGTACTTC
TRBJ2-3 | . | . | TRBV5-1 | CASSPSGNTDTQYF | TGCGCCAGCAGCCCGTCAGGGAACACAGATACGCAGTATTTT
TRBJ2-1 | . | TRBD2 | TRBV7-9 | CASSASSLAGGNNEQFF | TGTGCCAGCAGCGCGAGTAGCCTAGCGGGAGGGAACAATGAGCAGTTCTTC
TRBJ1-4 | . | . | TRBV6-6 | CASSRQAGGLFF | TGTGCCAGCAGTAGACAGGCCGGTGGACTGTTTTTT
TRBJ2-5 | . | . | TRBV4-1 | CASSQAEGETQYF | TGCGCCAGCAGCCAAGCCGAGGGAGAGACCCAGTACTTC
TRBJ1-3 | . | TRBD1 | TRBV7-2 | CASSLLTGSSNTIYF | TGTGCCAGCAGCCTTTTGACAGGGTCTTCGAACACCATATATTTT
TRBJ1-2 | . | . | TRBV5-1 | CASSLGADIRHNYGYTF | TGCGCCAGCAGCTTGGGGGCAGATATCAGACATAACTATGGCTACACCTTC
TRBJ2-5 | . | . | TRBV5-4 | CASSPLVTGHETQYF | TGTGCCAGCAGCCCGTTAGTAACAGGGCACGAGACCCAGTACTTC
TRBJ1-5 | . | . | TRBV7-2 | CASSLGAKQPQHF | TGTGCCAGCAGCTTAGGAGCGAAGCAGCCCCAGCATTTT
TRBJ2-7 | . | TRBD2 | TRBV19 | CASSASGRIYEQYF | TGTGCCAGTAGTGCTAGCGGGAGAATCTACGAGCAGTACTTC
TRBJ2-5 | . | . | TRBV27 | CASSLGAGRMWETQYF | TGTGCCAGCAGTTTAGGAGCAGGGAGGATGTGGGAGACCCAGTACTTC
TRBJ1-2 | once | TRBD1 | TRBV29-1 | CSVPPGTGARGYTF | TGCAGCGTCCCCCCTGGGACAGGGGCTCGTGGCTACACCTTC
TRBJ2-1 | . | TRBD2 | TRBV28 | CASSSSGRLVF | TGTGCCAGCAGTTCTAGCGGGAGGTTGGTCTTC
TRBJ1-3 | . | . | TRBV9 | CASSVGATGRNTIYF | TGTGCCAGCAGCGTAGGAGCCACAGGTCGAAACACCATATATTTT
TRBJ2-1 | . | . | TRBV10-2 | CASTPDSSYNEQFF | TGCGCCAGCACTCCGGACTCCTCCTACAATGAGCAGTTCTTC
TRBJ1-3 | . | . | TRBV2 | CASRSPGLSGNTIYF | TGTGCCAGCAGATCTCCAGGACTCTCTGGAAACACCATATATTTT
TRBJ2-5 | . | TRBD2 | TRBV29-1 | CSVTPGLAGQGRETQYF | TGCAGCGTCACCCCGGGACTAGCGGGGCAAGGGAGAGAGACCCAGTACTTC
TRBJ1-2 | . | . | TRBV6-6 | CASSYADEGGYTF | TGTGCCAGCAGTTACGCGGACGAGGGTGGCTACACCTTC
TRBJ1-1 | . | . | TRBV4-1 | CASSQAPGMNTEAFF | TGCGCCAGCAGCCAAGCTCCAGGCATGAACACTGAAGCTTTCTTT
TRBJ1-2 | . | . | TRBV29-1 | CSVEPNSGDLYGYTF | TGCAGCGTTGAACCAAACTCGGGGGACCTCTATGGCTACACCTTC
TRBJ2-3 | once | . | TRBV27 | CASSLYEPPIRGADTQYF | TGTGCCAGCAGTTTATATGAACCTCCTATCAGGGGAGCAGATACGCAGTATTTT
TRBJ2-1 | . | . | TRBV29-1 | CSAQGRGATEQFF | TGCAGCGCCCAGGGGAGGGGAGCCACTGAGCAGTTCTTC